The following is a TCR beta chain sequence with its context. Original handling: Reference gene primer amplification in the assay estimated nucleated cell counts. Some clones are missing from TCRdb's copy, which holds only in-frame ones; the method was immunoSEQ multiplex PCR. That table furnishes V, J and clone size, whereas the DNA furnished D and trimming. Of roughly 210,000 clones in the sample, around 89% are singletons; the top ten hold over 1.5%. This CDR3 has 22 amino acids. The data are from a study of blood T cell repertoires in COVID-19. For the study at large: Italy, Spain and the United States were the sources of the convalescent and acute COVID-19 samples. Sources were T cells, B-cell-depleted T cells, or PBMCs; the material itself was cDNA or gDNA.

This TCR was sampled from a man in his 70s with acute or convalescent COVID-19. The chain couples TRBV12-1 to TRBJ2-7; TRBD2, the D gene given by the table, was not confirmed from the DNA. TRBV12-1 represents a pseudogene. Sequences were obtained from peripheral blood. The CDR3 region is CASSHGTGSIGGLATHSYEQYF. The CDR3 DNA reads TGTGCCAGCAGCCACGGGACGGGATCGATCGGGGGACTAGCGACCCACTCCTACGAGCAGTACTTC.